This TCR beta chain was found in a study of human T cells and chemical hapten exposure. The table lists this clonotype with many counts. TCRdb re-derived calls from the RACE reads in MiXCR, one entry per CDR3 protein. This table has approximately 260,000 distinct CDR3 sequences, just under 8% appearing once. Time point defined: pre-sensitization, week 0. Indicated treatment: therapeutic diphenylcyclopropenone sensitization with weekly scalp DPC. Sequenced here: whole blood, sampled in connection with sensitization to the hapten diphenylcyclopropenone (DPC). This receptor was obtained from a young man with alopecia areata. Some clones in this sample may be carry-over from other donors' samples.

Here the CDR3 reads CASSHGQGSDTEAFF. CDR3 sequence (DNA): TGTGCCAGCAGCCACGGACAGGGGTCGGACACTGAAGCTTTCTTT. This chain joins TRBV4-2 and TRBJ1-1; the match to TRBD1 covers 9 bases. Germline V lookup: CDR1 LGHNA, CDR2 YNFKEQ. The CDR3 runs to 15 residues. The V gene end was trimmed by 3 bases and the J gene end by 3 bases; junction bases not matched to a gene: 5.